Presented here are 21 T cell receptor beta chains from one specimen sequenced in a study of cytomegalovirus exposure and HLA in healthy donors. The PCR was carried out with 60 Vbeta primers and 13 Jbeta primers. Method: immunoSEQ multiplex PCR; TCRdb's copy keeps in-frame clones and lacks some. Of 150,000 to 200,000 clones in the sample, roughly 82% were seen once. The sequenced sample consisted of PBMCs. These receptors were taken from a man aged 45-60 years in good health and CMV-seropositive.

This sequence joins TRBV7-2 and TRBJ1-3, with 7 bases identical to TRBD1. The germline CDR1 and CDR2 sequences are SGHTA and FQGNSA. The CDR3 contains 17 residues. Trimming removed 4 bases from V and 0 bases from J; junction bases left unmatched: 9. The CDR3 coding sequence is TGTGCCAGCAGCTCACCGGGACAGTCAAGCTCTGGAAACACCATATATTTT. Its protein is CASSSPGQSSSGNTIYF.

The V call is TRBV19, the J call TRBJ2-7, with 9 bases that match TRBD1. From germline, CDR1 is LNHDA and CDR2 SQIVND (reference sequence). The trim removed 1 base at V and 3 bases at J, leaving 10 bases unmatched. This CDR3 spans 17 amino acids. CDR3 protein: CASSIAPPGTGSYEQYF. Here the CDR3 DNA reads TGTGCCAGTAGTATAGCCCCTCCCGGGACAGGGAGCTACGAGCAGTACTTC. Variable domain in full (rest from reference TRBV19 and TRBJ2-7): DGGITQSPKYLFRKEGQNVTLSCEQNLNHDAMYWYRQDPGQGLRLIYYSQIVNDFQKGDIAEGYSVSREKKESFPLTVTSAQKNPTAFYLCASSIAPPGTGSYEQYFGPGTRLTVT.

The chain links TRBV19 to TRBJ2-2; D not resolved. The CDR3 spans 13 residues. The ends were cut back, 3 bases at V and 2 bases at J, with 4 bases in the middle. CDR1 and CDR2 from the germline V gene are LNHDA and SQIVND (reference sequence). DNA for the CDR3: TGTGCCAGTAGTATCCTAAACACCGGGGAGCTGTTTTTT. This gives the protein CASSILNTGELFF.

The chain couples TRBV2 to TRBJ2-1, with 14 bases matching TRBD2. Germline CDR1 reads SNHLY; CDR2 reads FYNNEI. Trimming removed 5 bases from V and 12 bases from J; junction bases left unmatched: 3. The CDR3 runs 13 residues. The CDR3 reads CASSRGLAGVQFF. Written as DNA, the CDR3 is TGTGCCAGCAGTCGGGGACTAGCGGGAGTGCAGTTCTTC.

The gene calls are TRBV5-1 and TRBJ2-1; 7 bases line up with TRBD1. Germline assignment: CDR1 SGHRS and CDR2 YFSETQ. The CDR3 runs to 14 residues. V trimming: 4 bases; J trimming: 4 bases; junction bases outside the gene matches: 5. The CDR3 coding sequence is TGCGCCAGCAGCAAACAGGGGAGATACAATGAGCAGTTCTTC. It is translated as CASSKQGRYNEQFF.

The chain links TRBV7-2 to TRBJ2-5, with 8 positions matching TRBD1. Germline trimming cut 5 bases from V and 5 bases from J; bases unmatched to any gene: 10. This CDR3 region has 15 residues. Germline V gene data show CDR1 as SGHTA and CDR2 as FQGNSA. The CDR3 sequence: CASSAGGAQGETQYF. DNA for the CDR3: TGTGCCAGCAGCGCAGGGGGCGCGCAGGGGGAGACCCAGTACTTC. The full variable domain, rest sourced from reference TRBV7-2 and TRBJ2-5, is GAGVSQSPSNKVTEKGKDVELRCDPISGHTALYWYRQSLGQGLEFLIYFQGNSAPDKSGLPSDRFSAERTGGSVSTLTIQRTQQEDSAVYLCASSAGGAQGETQYFGPGTRLLVL.

This sequence joins TRBV5-4 and TRBJ1-1, with D possibly being TRBD1 (6 bases). CDR3 size: 15 residues. V was shortened by 0 bases and J by 1 base, with 10 bases between the two germline ends. Germline V gives CDR1 SGHNT, CDR2 YYREEE (reference sequence). The CDR3 here is CASSLGGHPNTEAFF. CDR3 nucleotides: TGTGCCAGCAGCTTGGGGGGACACCCGAACACTGAAGCTTTCTTT. Full variable domain (outside the CDR3, taken from reference TRBV5-4 and TRBJ1-1): ETGVTQSPTHLIKTRGQQVTLRCSSQSGHNTVSWYQQALGQGPQFIFQYYREEENGRGNFPPRFSGLQFPNYSSELNVNALELDDSALYLCASSLGGHPNTEAFFGQGTRLTVV.

The V call is TRBV4-1, the J call TRBJ2-5; possible D gene TRBD2, 7 bases. Germline V CDR1 and CDR2: MGHRA, YSYEKL. The V end was cut by 1 base, the J end by 0 bases, with 18 bases between. The CDR3 contains 18 residues. The CDR3 region has the DNA TGCGCCAGCAGCCAAGGTGGGGGGGGCCAAACGTACCAAGAGACCCAGTACTTC. Translating it yields CASSQGGGGQTYQETQYF.

Written as DNA, the CDR3 is TGTGCCAGCAGGTGGACAGGGACCTACGAGCAGTACTTC. It is translated as CASRWTGTYEQYF. This chain links TRBV6-1 with TRBJ2-7; 8 nucleotides line up with TRBD1. Trimming at V came to 6 bases and at J to 2 bases, leaving 3 bases not matched to a gene. CDR3 length equals 13 residues. The V gene's germline CDR1 is MNHNS and CDR2 SASEGT.

The chain uses TRBV19 and TRBJ1-1; TRBD1 matches 9 bases. CDR3 length equals 13 residues. The germline V gene encodes CDR1 LNHDA and CDR2 SQIVND (reference sequence). With V trimmed by 10 bases and J by 1 base, 4 bases remained unmatched. CDR3 sequence (DNA): TGTGCCACCAACAGGGGGCCGAACACTGAAGCTTTCTTT. Amino acids: CATNRGPNTEAFF.

This clone has a handful of counts. The CDR3 region is CATRQQGVAEAFF. Written as DNA, the CDR3 is TGTGCCACGAGACAACAGGGGGTAGCTGAAGCTTTCTTT. The V call is TRBV15, the J call TRBJ1-1; 8 bases line up with TRBD1. The CDR3 is 13 residues long. J was trimmed by 6 bases and V by 9 bases; bases with no gene match: 9. Germline loops: CDR1 LNHNV, CDR2 YYDKDF (reference sequence).

This clone has a handful of counts. The J gene is TRBJ2-1, the V gene TRBV25-1; D may be TRBD2 (6 bases). Germline values: CDR1 MGHDK, CDR2 SYGVNS. V was clipped by 4 bases and J by 5 bases, with 9 bases between them. The CDR3 length is 13 residues. CDR3: CASSAGLDNEQFF. DNA for the CDR3: TGTGCCAGCAGTGCGGGACTCGACAATGAGCAGTTCTTC.

This clone appeared a few times. The CDR3 spells CASSLEVYEQFF. The CDR3 nucleotides read TGTGCCAGCTCTCTGGAGGTCTATGAGCAGTTCTTC. This rearrangement joins TRBV18 to TRBJ2-1, with a tentative D call TRBD2 (5 bases). The ends were cut back, 6 bases at V and 8 bases at J, with 11 bases in the middle. The CDR3 loop spans 12 amino acids. The germline gives CDR1 KGHSH, CDR2 LQKENI.

The J gene is TRBJ1-1, the V gene TRBV5-6; no reliable D call. The length of the CDR3 is 14 residues. V lost 1 base, J lost 10 bases, and 17 bases lay in between. CDR1 SGHDT and CDR2 YYEEEE come from the germline V gene. CDR3 bases: TGTGCCAGCAGCTTGCCTGACACTCGTCGCCTAGCTTTCTTT. It encodes CASSLPDTRRLAFF.

This rearrangement joins TRBV4-1 to TRBJ2-7, with 10 bases matching TRBD1. The CDR3 has 18 amino acids. Germline lookup yields CDR1 MGHRA and CDR2 YSYEKL. V gave up 0 bases and J gave up 6 bases; unmatched junction bases: 14. The CDR3 protein is CASSQDRITDRGPGEQYF. The CDR3 DNA reads as TGCGCCAGCAGCCAAGATCGTATCACCGACAGGGGGCCGGGCGAGCAGTACTTC.

This clone was picked up one time. The gene calls are TRBV5-4 and TRBJ1-2; D remains ambiguous. The CDR3 consists of 13 residues. Trimming shortened V by 4 bases and J by 3 bases, and 10 bases separated the two germline ends. Germline CDR1 reads SGHNT; CDR2 reads YYREEE (reference sequence). CDR3 in amino acids: CASSTPGDYGYTF. CDR3 bases: TGTGCCAGCAGCACTCCGGGAGACTATGGCTACACCTTC.

The chain joins TRBV6-5 to TRBJ1-1, with 7 bases aligning to TRBD1. The CDR3 sequence is 14 residues long. The trim removed 4 bases at V and 5 bases at J, leaving 7 bases unmatched. Per germline, CDR1 MNHEY and CDR2 SVGAGI. CDR3 sequence: CASSWGRGLTEAFF. In nucleotides, the CDR3 is TGTGCCAGCAGTTGGGGCAGGGGGTTAACTGAAGCTTTCTTT.

The V and J genes are TRBV30 and TRBJ2-7, with a possible D match to TRBD2 (6 bases). Per the germline V gene, CDR1 is GTSNPN and CDR2 is SVGIG (reference sequence). The CDR3 has 13 residues. V was pared by 1 base and J by 0 bases, with 7 bases between. The DNA of the CDR3 is TGTGCCTGGAGTGACGGGAGCTCCTACGAGCAGTACGTC. Its protein product is CAWSDGSSYEQYV.

This chain connects TRBV7-9 to TRBJ2-3; 7 bases fit TRBD1. This CDR3 is built from 15 residues. Losses at the gene ends were 5 bases for V and 4 bases for J; bases not matched to a gene: 9. In germline, CDR1 is SEHNR, CDR2 FQNEAQ (reference sequence). The CDR3 DNA sequence: TGTGCCAGCAGCCCAGGGGGACCTGGAGCAGATACGCAGTATTTT. This codes for CASSPGGPGADTQYF.

V and J are TRBV5-1 and TRBJ2-7; a weak D match, TRBD2 (6 bases). Germline values: CDR1 SGHRS, CDR2 YFSETQ. This CDR3 is 17 amino acids long. V lost 0 bases and J 3 bases, leaving 19 bases between the germline ends. This CDR3 reads CASSLGVRGLRDYEQYF. CDR3 DNA sequence: TGCGCCAGCAGCTTGGGTGTTAGGGGACTGAGGGACTACGAGCAGTACTTC.

The chain joins TRBV7-8 to TRBJ1-4; possibly TRBD1 for D (5 bases). CDR1 is SGHVS and CDR2 is FQNEAQ in the germline V gene. The CDR3 runs to 15 residues. V was clipped by 5 bases and J by 7 bases, with 17 bases between them. CDR3 DNA sequence: TGTGCCAGCAGCCCCGGACATCCTCTGGGTGAAAAACTGTTTTTT. Translated: CASSPGHPLGEKLFF. Full variable domain (rest looked up from reference TRBV7-8 and TRBJ1-4): GAGVSQSPRYKVAKRGQDVALRCDPISGHVSLFWYQQALGQGPEFLTYFQNEAQLDKSGLPSDRFFAERPEGSVSTLKIQRTQQEDSAVYLCASSPGHPLGEKLFFGSGTQLSVL.